This record looks at one T cell receptor (beta chain) sequence and its context. Its antigen remains unknown. This sample stems from a study of T cell responses to AZD1222 COVID-19 vaccine. Points from the study as a whole: The sample set comprised mostly white British donors with more females, and clonal diversity was possibly underestimated. Two AZD1222 administrations were followed by greater Spike-specific TCR breadth and depth. Seropositive status at baseline applied to only five or six AZD1222 recipients. Dominant at 160-218 and 743-854, vaccine-associated CD4 TCRs also spanned spike.

Repertoires were generated with immunoSEQ multiplex PCR, while TCRdb's copy carries only in-frame clones and drops some. The profile covers 150,000 to 250,000 clones, with 91% appearing a single time and roughly 3.5% taken by the ten largest. The length of the CDR3 is 15 residues. Germline V lookup: CDR1 SGHAT, CDR2 FQNNGV. With 5 bases clipped from V and 6 bases from J, the junction kept 9 bases outside the gene matches. J is TRBJ2-1 and V is TRBV11-2, with 8 nucleotides matching TRBD1. The receptor comes from an adult who received the AZD1222 COVID-19 vaccine. The input for sequencing was peripheral blood, taken 28 days after the second AZD1222 dose. The CDR3 loop is CASSPRQGSGNEQFF. The CDR3 DNA reads as TGTGCCAGCAGCCCTAGACAGGGGTCGGGCAATGAGCAGTTCTTC.